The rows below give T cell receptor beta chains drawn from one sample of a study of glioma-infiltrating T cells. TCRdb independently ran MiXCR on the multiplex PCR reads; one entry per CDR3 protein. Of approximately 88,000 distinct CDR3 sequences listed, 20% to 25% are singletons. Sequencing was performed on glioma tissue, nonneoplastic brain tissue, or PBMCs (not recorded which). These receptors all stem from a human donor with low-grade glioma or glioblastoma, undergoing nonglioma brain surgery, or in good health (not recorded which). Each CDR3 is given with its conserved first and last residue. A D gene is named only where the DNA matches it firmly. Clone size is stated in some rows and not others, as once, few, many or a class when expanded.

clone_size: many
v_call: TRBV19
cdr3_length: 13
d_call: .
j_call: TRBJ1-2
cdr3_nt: TGTGCCAGTAGTAGACAGGACGTCTATGGCTACACCTTC
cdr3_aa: CASSRQDVYGYTF

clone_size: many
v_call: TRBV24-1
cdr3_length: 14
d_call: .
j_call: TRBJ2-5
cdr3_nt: TGTGCCACCAGTGATCCCTCCGGACCAGAGACCCAGTACTTC
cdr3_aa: CATSDPSGPETQYF

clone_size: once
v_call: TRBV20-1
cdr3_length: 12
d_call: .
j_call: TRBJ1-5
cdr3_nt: TGCAGTGCTAGACAGGGTAATCAGCCCCAGCATTTT
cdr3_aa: CSARQGNQPQHF

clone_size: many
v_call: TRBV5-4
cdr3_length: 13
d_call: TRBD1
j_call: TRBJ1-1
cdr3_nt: TGTGCCAGCAGCACGGACAGGATCTCTGAAGCTTTCTTT
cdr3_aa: CASSTDRISEAFF

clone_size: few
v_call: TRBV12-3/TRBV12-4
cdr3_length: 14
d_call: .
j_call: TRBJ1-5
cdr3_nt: TGTGCCAGCAGTTTGAGGGGGGACCCTCAGCCCCAGCATTTT
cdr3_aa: CASSLRGDPQPQHF

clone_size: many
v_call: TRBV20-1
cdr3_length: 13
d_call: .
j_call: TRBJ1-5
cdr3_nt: TGCAGTGCTAGAGTAGGGGCACTGGAGCCCCAGCATTTT
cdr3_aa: CSARVGALEPQHF

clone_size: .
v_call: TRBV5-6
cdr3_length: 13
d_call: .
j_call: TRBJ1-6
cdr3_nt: TGTGCCAGCAGCTTACGGGAGAATTCACCCCTCCACTTT
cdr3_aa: CASSLRENSPLHF

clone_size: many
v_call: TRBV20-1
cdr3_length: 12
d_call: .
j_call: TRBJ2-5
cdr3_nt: TGCAGTGCTCCCTGGACGGCGGAGACCCAGTACTTC
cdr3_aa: CSAPWTAETQYF

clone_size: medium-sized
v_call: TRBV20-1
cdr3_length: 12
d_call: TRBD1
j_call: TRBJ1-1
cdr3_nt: TGCAGTGCTAGAGATGGGGACAGACAAGCTTTCTTT
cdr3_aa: CSARDGDRQAFF

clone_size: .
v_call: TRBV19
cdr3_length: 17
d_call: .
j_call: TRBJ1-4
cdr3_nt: TGTGCCAGTAGTATAGTTCCCGGGGCTGCAACTAATGAAAAACTGTTTTTT
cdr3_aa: CASSIVPGAATNEKLFF

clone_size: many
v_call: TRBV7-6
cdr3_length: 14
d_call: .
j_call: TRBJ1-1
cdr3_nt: TGTGCCAGCAGCTTAGGGGGGTATAACACTGAAGCTTTCTTT
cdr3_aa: CASSLGGYNTEAFF

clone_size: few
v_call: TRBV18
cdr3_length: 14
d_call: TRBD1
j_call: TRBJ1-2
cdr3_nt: TGTGCCAGCTCACCCGACAGGGCGATAGACGGCTACACCTTC
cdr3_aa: CASSPDRAIDGYTF

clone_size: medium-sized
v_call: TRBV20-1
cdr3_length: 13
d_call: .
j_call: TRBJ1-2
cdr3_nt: TGCAGTGCTTCAACGGGGACCGACTATGGCTACACCTTC
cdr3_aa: CSASTGTDYGYTF

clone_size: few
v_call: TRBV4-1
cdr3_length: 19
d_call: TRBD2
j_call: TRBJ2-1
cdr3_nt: TGCGCCAGCAGCCAAGATCTGGGACTAGCGGGGGCCTCCTACAATGAGCAGTTCTTC
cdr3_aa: CASSQDLGLAGASYNEQFF

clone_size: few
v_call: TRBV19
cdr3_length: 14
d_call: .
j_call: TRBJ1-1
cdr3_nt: TGTGCCAGTAGTACAAAGGGACAGAACACTGAAGCTTTCTTT
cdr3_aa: CASSTKGQNTEAFF

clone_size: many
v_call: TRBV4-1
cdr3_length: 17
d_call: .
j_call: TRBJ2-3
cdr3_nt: TGCGCCAGCAGCCAAGAAGAGGCGCGGGGCCGGATAGATACGCAGTATTTT
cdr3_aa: CASSQEEARGRIDTQYF

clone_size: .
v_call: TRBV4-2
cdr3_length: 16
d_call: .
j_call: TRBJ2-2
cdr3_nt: TGTGCCAGCAGCCAAGATCTTTCCAGGGTCACCGGGGAGCTGTTTTTT
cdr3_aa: CASSQDLSRVTGELFF

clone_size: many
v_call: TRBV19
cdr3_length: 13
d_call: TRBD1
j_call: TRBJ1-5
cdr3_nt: TGTGCCAGTAGAAAGACAGGGAAACAGCCCCAGCATTTT
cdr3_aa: CASRKTGKQPQHF

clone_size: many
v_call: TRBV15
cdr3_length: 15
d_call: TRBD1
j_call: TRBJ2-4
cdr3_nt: TGTGCCACCAGTTCCGGGACAGGGGGCAAAAACATTCAGTACTTC
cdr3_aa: CATSSGTGGKNIQYF

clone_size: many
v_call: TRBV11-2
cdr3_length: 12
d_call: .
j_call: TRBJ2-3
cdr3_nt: TGTGCCAGCAGCTTTTACACAGATACGCAGTATTTT
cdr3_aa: CASSFYTDTQYF

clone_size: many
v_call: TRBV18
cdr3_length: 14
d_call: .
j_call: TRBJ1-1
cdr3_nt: TGTGCCAGCTCACCGGGACAACAGAACACTGAAGCTTTCTTT
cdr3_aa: CASSPGQQNTEAFF

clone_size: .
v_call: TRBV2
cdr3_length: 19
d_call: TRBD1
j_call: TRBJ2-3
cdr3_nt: TGTGCCAGCAGTACCCAGGGGAGGGGACAGGGGGCATCCACAGATACGCAGTATTTT
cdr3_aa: CASSTQGRGQGASTDTQYF

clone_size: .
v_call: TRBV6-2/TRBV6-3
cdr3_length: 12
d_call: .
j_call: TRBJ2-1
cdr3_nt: TGTGCCACCCTGAGGAGTAGCAATGAGAAGTTCTTC
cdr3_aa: CATLRSSNEKFF

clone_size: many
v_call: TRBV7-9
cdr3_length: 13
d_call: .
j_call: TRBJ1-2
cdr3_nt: TGTGCCAGCAGCTTAGGGGCAGGGAAAGGCTACACCTTC
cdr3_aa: CASSLGAGKGYTF

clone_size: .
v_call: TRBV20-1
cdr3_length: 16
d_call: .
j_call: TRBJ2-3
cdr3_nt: TGCAGTGCTGTCACCTGGGGACCGGCACCAGAAGATACGCAGTATTTT
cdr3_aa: CSAVTWGPAPEDTQYF

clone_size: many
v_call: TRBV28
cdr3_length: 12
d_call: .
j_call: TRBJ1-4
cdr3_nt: TGTGCCAGCAGTTCAGAAAATGAAAAACTGTTTTTT
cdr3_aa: CASSSENEKLFF

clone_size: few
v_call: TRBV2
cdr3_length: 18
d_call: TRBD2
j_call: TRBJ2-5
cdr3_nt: TGTGCCAGCAGCCAACCTTCCAAACTAGCGGGGTTACAAGAGACCCAGTACTTC
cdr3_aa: CASSQPSKLAGLQETQYF

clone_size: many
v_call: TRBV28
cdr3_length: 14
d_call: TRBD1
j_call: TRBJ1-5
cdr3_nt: TGTGCCAGCCTGGACAGGGGAAGGAATCAGCCCCAGCATTTT
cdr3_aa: CASLDRGRNQPQHF

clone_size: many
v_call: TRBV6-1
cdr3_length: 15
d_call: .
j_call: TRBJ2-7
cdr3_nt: TGTGCCAGCAGTTCCAGAGGGGGAGGCGAGTACGAGCAGTACTTC
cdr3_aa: CASSSRGGGEYEQYF

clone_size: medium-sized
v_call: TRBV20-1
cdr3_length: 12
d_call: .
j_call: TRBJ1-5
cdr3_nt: TGCAGTGCCTTGCAGAGCAATCAGCCCCAGCATTTT
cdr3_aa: CSALQSNQPQHF

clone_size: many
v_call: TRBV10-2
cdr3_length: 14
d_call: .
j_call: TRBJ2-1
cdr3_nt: TGCGCCAGCAGTCTCTCCGGGTCTGACAATGAGCAGTTCTTC
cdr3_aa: CASSLSGSDNEQFF

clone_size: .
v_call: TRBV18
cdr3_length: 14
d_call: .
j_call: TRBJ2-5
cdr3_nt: TGTGCCAGCTCACCACGGGCAGCCCAAGAGACCCAGTACTTC
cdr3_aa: CASSPRAAQETQYF

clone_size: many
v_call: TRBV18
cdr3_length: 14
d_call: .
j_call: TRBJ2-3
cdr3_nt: TGTGCCAGCTCAACCTCAGACTACCTGGAAATTCAGTATTTT
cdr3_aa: CASSTSDYLEIQYF

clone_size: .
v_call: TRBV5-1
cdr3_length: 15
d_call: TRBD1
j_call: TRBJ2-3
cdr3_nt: TGCGCCAGCAGACGAAGGACAGGGGCCACAGATACGCAGTATTTT
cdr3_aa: CASRRRTGATDTQYF

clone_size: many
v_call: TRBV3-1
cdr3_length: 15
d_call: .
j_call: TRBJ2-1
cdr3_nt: TGTGCCAGCAGCCAAGGATGGGGACTTGACAATGAGCAGTTCTTC
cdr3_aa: CASSQGWGLDNEQFF

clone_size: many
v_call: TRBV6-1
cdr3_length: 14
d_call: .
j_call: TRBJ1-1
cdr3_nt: TGTGCCAGCAGTGCCCGAGCCGCGAACACTGAAGCTTTCTTT
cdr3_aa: CASSARAANTEAFF

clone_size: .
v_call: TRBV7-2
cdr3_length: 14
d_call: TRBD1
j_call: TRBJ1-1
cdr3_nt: TGTGCCAGCAGCTTCGGACAGGGTAACACTGAAGCTTTCTTT
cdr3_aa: CASSFGQGNTEAFF

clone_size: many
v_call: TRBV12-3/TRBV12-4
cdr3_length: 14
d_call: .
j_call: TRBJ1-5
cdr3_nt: TGTGCCAGCAGTCCCTCGGACATTAATCAGCCCCAGCATTTT
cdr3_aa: CASSPSDINQPQHF

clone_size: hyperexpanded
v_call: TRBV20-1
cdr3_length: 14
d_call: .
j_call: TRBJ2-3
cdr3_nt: TGCAGTGCTGCGAGGGGGGGAGGCACAGATACGCAGTATTTT
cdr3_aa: CSAARGGGTDTQYF

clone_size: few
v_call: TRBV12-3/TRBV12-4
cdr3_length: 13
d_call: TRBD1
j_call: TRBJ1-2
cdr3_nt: TGTGCCAGCAGTCGGACAGGCTACTATGGCTACACCTTC
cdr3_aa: CASSRTGYYGYTF

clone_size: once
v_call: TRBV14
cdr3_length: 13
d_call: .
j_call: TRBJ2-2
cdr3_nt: TGTGCCAGCAGCCAAACGGCTTCCGGGGAGCTGTTTTTT
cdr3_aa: CASSQTASGELFF